The next 9 T cell receptor beta chains were all read from a single sample in a study of OX40 agonist ivuxolimab in advanced cancers. Some clones are missing from TCRdb's copy, which holds only in-frame ones; the method was immunoSEQ multiplex PCR. The sample carries roughly 13,000 clones, roughly three quarters recorded once. The input for sequencing was CD4+ or CD8+ T cells sorted from blood, taken in a trial of the OX40 agonist ivuxolimab. These receptors all come from an adult with an advanced solid tumor such as melanoma, head and neck, liver or kidney cancer.

This clone was detected once. The chain uses TRBV7-9 and TRBJ2-4; TRBD2 matches at 13 bases. The ends lost 5 bases at V and 6 bases at J; junction bases unmatched: 16. Germline assignment: CDR1 SEHNR and CDR2 FQNEAQ (reference sequence). The CDR3 loop spans 19 amino acids. Here the CDR3 reads CASSAPSGLAGAFPNIQYF. The CDR3 region has the DNA TGTGCCAGCAGCGCCCCCTCCGGACTAGCGGGGGCCTTTCCAAACATTCAGTACTTC. The full variable domain, completed using reference TRBV7-9 and TRBJ2-4, is DTGVSQNPRHKITKRGQNVTFRCDPISEHNRLYWYRQTLGQGPEFLTYFQNEAQLEKSRLLSDRFSAERPKGSFSTLEIQRTEQGDSAMYLCASSAPSGLAGAFPNIQYFGAGTRLSVL.

The rearrangement links TRBV5-5 to TRBJ2-1, with D possibly TRBD1 on 7 matching bases. Per the germline V gene, CDR1 is SGHKS and CDR2 is YYEKEE (reference sequence). The germline V and J ends were trimmed by 4 bases and 11 bases, with 16 bases remaining between them. The CDR3 is made up of 13 amino acids. CDR3 coding DNA: TGTGCCAGCAGCCCGGGACAGACTAGTCAGCAGTTCTTC. It specifies CASSPGQTSQQFF.

V is TRBV9 and J is TRBJ2-1, with 8 positions matching TRBD1. This CDR3 is built from 15 residues. The trim removed 2 bases at V and 3 bases at J, leaving 4 bases unmatched. Germline-derived CDR1 and CDR2 are SGDLS and YYNGEE. CDR3 region: CASSVGTGDYNEQFF. The CDR3 nucleotides read TGTGCCAGCAGCGTCGGGACAGGCGACTACAATGAGCAGTTCTTC.

The gene calls are TRBV7-9 and TRBJ2-5; 12 bases are a match to TRBD2. CDR1 and CDR2 from the germline V gene are SEHNR and FQNEAQ (reference sequence). J gave up 5 bases and V 4 bases, and 8 bases lay outside the gene matches. This CDR3 has 16 residues. CDR3 residues: CASSWTSGVREETQYF. CDR3 coding DNA: TGTGCCAGCAGCTGGACTAGCGGGGTGCGGGAGGAGACCCAGTACTTC.

The rearrangement uses TRBV10-1 and TRBJ2-3; D is undetermined. Germline V gene data show CDR1 as WNHNN and CDR2 as SYGVQD (reference sequence). CDR3 size: 15 residues. V dropped 0 bases and J dropped 0 bases, with 7 bases sitting between them. CDR3 nucleotide sequence: TGCGCCAGCAGTGAGTCGGTGACTAGCACAGATACGCAGTATTTT. This gives the protein CASSESVTSTDTQYF.

The chain joins TRBV4-1 to TRBJ2-3, with 12 nucleotides matching TRBD2. Germline loops: CDR1 MGHRA, CDR2 YSYEKL. CDR3 length: 15 residues. J gave up 14 bases and V 0 bases, and 9 bases lay outside the gene matches. The CDR3 reads CASSQEGLAGDKVYF. CDR3 DNA sequence: TGCGCCAGCAGCCAAGAGGGACTAGCGGGTGATAAGGTGTATTTT.

V and J are TRBV7-6 and TRBJ2-5; TRBD1 aligns across 7 bases. Trimming cost V 7 bases and J 5 bases; bases outside gene matches: 13. The CDR3 contains 15 residues. From germline, CDR1 is SGHVS and CDR2 FNYEAQ. DNA of the CDR3: TGTGCCAGCACCTCAGGAAAGGGGGCAGGGGAGACCCAGTACTTC. It encodes CASTSGKGAGETQYF.

The chain carries TRBV5-5 and TRBJ1-5; D is undetermined. Trimming took 4 bases from V and 7 from J, leaving 18 bases between them. The germline CDR1 and CDR2 sequences are SGHKS and YYEKEE (reference sequence). There are 15 residues in the CDR3. The CDR3 DNA follows: TGTGCCAGCAGCCCACGGGGAAGCCCCGGCCAGCCCCAGCATTTT. This translates into CASSPRGSPGQPQHF. The variable domain in full, completed from reference TRBV5-5 and TRBJ1-5, reads DAGVTQSPTHLIKTRGQQVTLRCSPISGHKSVSWYQQVLGQGPQFIFQYYEKEERGRGNFPDRFSARQFPNYSSELNVNALLLGDSALYLCASSPRGSPGQPQHFGDGTRLSIL.

This rearrangement joins TRBV27 to TRBJ1-1; D is possibly TRBD1 (5 bases). V was clipped by 8 bases and J by 5 bases, with 9 bases between them. The CDR3 is made up of 11 amino acids. CDR1 and CDR2 (germline): MNHEY, SMNVEV (reference sequence). CDR3 DNA sequence: TGTGCCAGCGGGGGGGGGACTGAAGCTTTCTTT. Its protein is CASGGGTEAFF.